Listed below are T cell receptor beta chains from one sample, sequenced in a study of cytomegalovirus exposure and HLA in healthy donors. TCRdb keeps only in-frame clones here, not all; method: immunoSEQ multiplex PCR. The sample lists around 100,000 clones, less than 80% occurring once. Sequencing input: PBMCs. The receptors shown here come from a woman in her forties in good health and CMV-seronegative. Both conserved end residues are part of each CDR3. The D gene is left open where the match is weak. Clone size is shown for a subset of rows, as once, few, many or a class of expanded clone.

clone size,J gene,D gene,V gene,CDR3 DNA,CDR3 protein
once,TRBJ1-1,TRBD1,TRBV30,TGTGCCTGGAGTGTAAGGGGGCCTTTGGGCACTGAAGCTTTCTTT,CAWSVRGPLGTEAFF
few,TRBJ2-7,.,TRBV5-4,TGTGCCAGCACCCTCGCAGGGCCCCCGGACGAGCAGTACTTC,CASTLAGPPDEQYF
.,TRBJ1-2,.,TRBV19,TGTGCCAGCGGGGAGAAAACTAACTATGGCTACACCTTC,CASGEKTNYGYTF
.,TRBJ2-1,TRBD1,TRBV7-2,TGTGCCAGCAGCCAAGTCGACGGGACAGGGAACAATGAGCAGTTCTTC,CASSQVDGTGNNEQFF
once,TRBJ2-2,TRBD2,TRBV5-5,TGTGCCAGCAGCCAACTAGCGCTTAGTAACACCGGGGAGCTGTTTTTT,CASSQLALSNTGELFF
.,TRBJ1-2,TRBD1,TRBV5-1,TGCGCCAGCAGCTCTTACAGGGGAACCAACTATGGCTACACCTTC,CASSSYRGTNYGYTF
.,TRBJ1-1,.,TRBV9,TGTGCCAGCACCCCCGAGCTGGACACTGAAGCTTTCTTT,CASTPELDTEAFF
.,TRBJ1-5,TRBD1,TRBV18,TGTGCCAGCTCACCCCCCGGGACAGGTGGGGTTAGCAATCAGCCCCAGCATTTT,CASSPPGTGGVSNQPQHF
.,TRBJ2-3,.,TRBV4-3,TGCGCCAGCAGCCAAGTCTCTCTGCCGGGGACAGATACGCAGTATTTT,CASSQVSLPGTDTQYF
once,TRBJ2-3,TRBD1,TRBV4-3,TGCGCCAGCAGCCAAGGTGCCAGGGGGCGGGGCACAGATACGCAGTATTTT,CASSQGARGRGTDTQYF
few,TRBJ1-2,.,TRBV10-2,TGCGCCAGCAGTGAGTCGGGGAGGGGGGCCTATGGCTACACCTTC,CASSESGRGAYGYTF
.,TRBJ1-5,.,TRBV2,TGTGCCAGCAGTGATTTAAGGGGCAGCGGGGATCAGCCCCAGCATTTT,CASSDLRGSGDQPQHF
.,TRBJ2-2,TRBD2,TRBV11-3,TGTGCCAGCAGCTTAGGCACTAGCGGAGGAACCGGGGAGCTGTTTTTT,CASSLGTSGGTGELFF
.,TRBJ1-5,.,TRBV2,TGTGCCAGCAGGTCTACAGGGTCTCACGTTTTT,CASRSTGSHVF
.,TRBJ1-2,.,TRBV5-1,TGCGCCAGCAGCTTGGGACTCCCGGGATTGGATTATGGCTACACCTTC,CASSLGLPGLDYGYTF
.,TRBJ2-2,TRBD1,TRBV27,TGTGCCAGCAGTCCCGGGACAGCGAACACCGGGGAGCTGTTTTTT,CASSPGTANTGELFF
.,TRBJ2-1,TRBD2,TRBV28,TGTGCCAGCAGAGGAAATTTCGGACTAGCGGGAGCTGGTGAGCAGTTCTTC,CASRGNFGLAGAGEQFF
.,TRBJ2-1,TRBD1,TRBV25-1,TGTGCCAGCAGTGCCTGGACAGGGGGTGGGAATGAGCAGTTCTTC,CASSAWTGGGNEQFF
.,TRBJ1-3,.,TRBV11-2,TGTGCCAGCAGCCGTACAGGCTACTCTGGAAACACCATATATTTT,CASSRTGYSGNTIYF
few,TRBJ2-5,.,TRBV14,TGTGCCAGCAGCCAAGATCTGGCCGAGGGGACCCAGTACTTC,CASSQDLAEGTQYF
.,TRBJ1-4,TRBD1,TRBV7-9,TGTGCCAGCAGCTTGGACAGGAAGTCGGCTAATGAAAAACTGTTTTTT,CASSLDRKSANEKLFF
.,TRBJ1-1,.,TRBV27,TGTGCCAGCAGTTTGTATAGTGTTTCGGGGAACACTGAAGCTTTCTTT,CASSLYSVSGNTEAFF
.,TRBJ1-1,.,TRBV7-9,TGTGCCAGCAGCTTGGACACCCCTGGGGCTTTCTTT,CASSLDTPGAFF
.,TRBJ2-5,TRBD2,TRBV28,TGTGCCAGCAGTTTTGGACTACTAGCGGAAATAGAGACCCAGTACTTC,CASSFGLLAEIETQYF
once,TRBJ2-7,TRBD2,TRBV28,TGTGCCAGCAGTTTAGGACTAGCGGGAGAGGGGGCGTCCTACGAGCAGTACTTC,CASSLGLAGEGASYEQYF
few,TRBJ1-1,.,TRBV2,TGTGCCAGCAGTGACAGCGCCTTAGAGGAAGCTTTCTTT,CASSDSALEEAFF
.,TRBJ2-3,.,TRBV9,TGTGCCAGCAGCGCCCTCGTAGGTTTAGGGAGGAGAGATACGCAGTATTTT,CASSALVGLGRRDTQYF
.,TRBJ2-1,TRBD2,TRBV7-9,TGTTCCAGCAGCTTAGGACTAGCGGGGGGAAGGAGTGAGCAGTTCTTC,CSSSLGLAGGRSEQFF
.,TRBJ2-3,.,TRBV2,TGTGCCAGCAGTGCTAAACCTGACACTAGCACAGATACGCAGTATTTT,CASSAKPDTSTDTQYF
.,TRBJ2-4,TRBD2,TRBV6-1,TGTGCCAGCAATCAACGACTAGCGGGGATTGGCATTCAGTACTTC,CASNQRLAGIGIQYF
few,TRBJ2-3,.,TRBV5-1,TGCGCCAGCAGCTTGGGAGTTGTTTGGTTCTTGTCCACAGATACGCAGTATTTT,CASSLGVVWFLSTDTQYF
.,TRBJ1-4,TRBD1,TRBV4-3,TGCGCCAGCAGCCAAGTGTTGGGACAGAATGAAAAACTGTTTTTT,CASSQVLGQNEKLFF
.,TRBJ2-7,TRBD1,TRBV7-2,TGTGCCAGCAGCTTAAACAGGGGGCGGTACGAGCAGTACTTC,CASSLNRGRYEQYF
.,TRBJ1-6,TRBD1,TRBV4-3,TGCGCCAGCAAGGCGGGACAGGGCATTTCACCCCTCCACTTT,CASKAGQGISPLHF
.,TRBJ2-1,TRBD1,TRBV7-7,TGTGCCAGCAGCCCGGGACAGGGAGATGAGCAGTTCTTC,CASSPGQGDEQFF
.,TRBJ2-1,.,TRBV23-1,TGCGCCAGCAGCCGGCGGACAGTCGCCCTCTTCTTC,CASSRRTVALFF
.,TRBJ2-2,.,TRBV7-2,TGTGCCAGCACCCCCTCACCGGGCGGGGAGCTGTTTTTT,CASTPSPGGELFF
.,TRBJ1-2,.,TRBV25-1,TGTGCCAGCAGTGAGGGTGGAGGTGGCTACACCTTC,CASSEGGGGYTF
.,TRBJ2-3,.,TRBV27,TGTGCCAGCAGTTCCTACCCCCAGGCAGATACGCAGTATTTT,CASSSYPQADTQYF
.,TRBJ1-1,.,TRBV7-2,TGTGCCAGCAGGGCAGGGGCGGAGAACACTGAAGCTTTCTTT,CASRAGAENTEAFF
few,TRBJ1-1,TRBD1,TRBV6-6,TGTGCCAGCAGTTACTCGGGGGACAGGCCTGAAGCTTTCTTT,CASSYSGDRPEAFF
.,TRBJ1-2,TRBD1,TRBV5-1,TGCGCCAGCAGCTTTGGGGCACAGGGGCTGGATGGCTACACCTTC,CASSFGAQGLDGYTF
.,TRBJ2-7,TRBD1,TRBV27,TGTGCCAGCAGGTCTCCTCTCGGACAGGGATATGCCGAGCAGTACTTC,CASRSPLGQGYAEQYF
.,TRBJ1-1,.,TRBV10-2,TGCGCCAGCAGTGTCTCAGGGCAGGGGAACACTGAAGCTTTCTTT,CASSVSGQGNTEAFF
.,TRBJ2-2,.,TRBV7-6,TGTGCCAGCAGACCTGGGACAACCGGGGAGCTGTTTTTT,CASRPGTTGELFF
.,TRBJ1-3,.,TRBV9,TGTGCCAGCAGCCCCATACAGGGACCAGCAGGAAACACCATATATTTT,CASSPIQGPAGNTIYF
once,TRBJ2-7,.,TRBV6-1,TGTGCCAGCAGTGACCGAGGCTCAGGGTCTTCTAGCTCCTACGAGCAGTACTTC,CASSDRGSGSSSSYEQYF
few,TRBJ1-2,.,TRBV9,TGTGCCAGCAGCGATACGGCAGGAAACTATGGCTACACCTTC,CASSDTAGNYGYTF
once,TRBJ1-1,.,TRBV10-3,TGTGCCATCAGTGAGACAGGCCCCCTTGGGGCTTTCTTT,CAISETGPLGAFF
.,TRBJ1-2,.,TRBV6-1,TGTGCCAGTCTAGGGGTCGGCTATGGCTACACCTTC,CASLGVGYGYTF
.,TRBJ1-4,.,TRBV2,TGTGCCAGCTTGCGAGGGCAGGGGGAAAAACTGTTTTTT,CASLRGQGEKLFF
once,TRBJ1-6,.,TRBV18,TGTGCCAGCTCTACGACAGTTCTCTATAATTCACCCCTCCACTTT,CASSTTVLYNSPLHF
.,TRBJ2-7,.,TRBV6-1,TGTGCCAGCAGTGGAGCACTCCAGGGTACGCAGTACTTC,CASSGALQGTQYF
.,TRBJ1-1,TRBD1,TRBV5-4,TGTGCCAGCAGCCCCCCACCGGGACAGGGGGCGGGTGGCACTGAAGCTTTCTTT,CASSPPPGQGAGGTEAFF
.,TRBJ2-2,.,TRBV27,TGTGCCAGCTCCCCGCAAGGTCTAGGTAACGGGGAGCTGTTTTTT,CASSPQGLGNGELFF
.,TRBJ2-7,.,TRBV7-2,TGTGCCAGCAGCCCCGGGATGGGCTACGAGCAGTACTTC,CASSPGMGYEQYF
.,TRBJ2-1,TRBD2,TRBV4-3,TGCGCCAGCAGCCAAGATGTAGCGGGAAGACTCAGCAATGAGCAGTTCTTC,CASSQDVAGRLSNEQFF